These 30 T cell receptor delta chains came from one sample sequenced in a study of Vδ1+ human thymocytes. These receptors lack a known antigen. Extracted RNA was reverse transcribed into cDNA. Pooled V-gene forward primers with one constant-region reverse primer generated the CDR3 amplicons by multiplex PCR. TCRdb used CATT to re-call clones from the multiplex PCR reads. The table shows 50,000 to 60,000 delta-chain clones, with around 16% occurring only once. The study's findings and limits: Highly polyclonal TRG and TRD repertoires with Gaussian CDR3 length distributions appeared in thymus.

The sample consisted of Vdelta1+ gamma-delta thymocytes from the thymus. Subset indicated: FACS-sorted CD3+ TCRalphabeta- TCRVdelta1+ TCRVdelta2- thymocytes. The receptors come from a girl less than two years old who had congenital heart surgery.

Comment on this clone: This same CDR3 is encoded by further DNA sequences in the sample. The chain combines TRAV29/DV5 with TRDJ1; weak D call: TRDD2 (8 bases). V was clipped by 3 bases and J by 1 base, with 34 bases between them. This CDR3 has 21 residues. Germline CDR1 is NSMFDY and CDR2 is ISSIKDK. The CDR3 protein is CAANSCLPNSDTRDPTDKLIF. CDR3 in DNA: TGTGCAGCAAACTCCTGCCTTCCTAATTCGGATACGCGTGATCCCACCGATAAACTCATCTTT.

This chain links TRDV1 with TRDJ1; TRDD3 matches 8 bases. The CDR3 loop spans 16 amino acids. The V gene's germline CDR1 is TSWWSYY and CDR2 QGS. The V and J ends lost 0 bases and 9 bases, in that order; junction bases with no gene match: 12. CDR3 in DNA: TGTGCTCTTGGGGAACTACTTCCCTCCACTGGGGGGGAACTCATCTTT. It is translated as CALGELLPSTGGELIF.

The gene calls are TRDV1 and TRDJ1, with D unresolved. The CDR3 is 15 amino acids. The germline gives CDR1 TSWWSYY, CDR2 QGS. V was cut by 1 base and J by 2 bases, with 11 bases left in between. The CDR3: CALGEPLKGTDKLIF. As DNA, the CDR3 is TGTGCTCTTGGGGAACCGTTGAAAGGTACCGATAAACTCATCTTT.

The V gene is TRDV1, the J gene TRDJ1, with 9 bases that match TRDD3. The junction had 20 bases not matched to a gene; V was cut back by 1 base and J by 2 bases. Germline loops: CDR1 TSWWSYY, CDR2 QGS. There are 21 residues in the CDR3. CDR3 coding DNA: TGTGCTCTTGGGGAACGGAACTATCGGAACCTGGGGGATTGGCGGACCGATAAACTCATCTTT. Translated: CALGERNYRNLGDWRTDKLIF.

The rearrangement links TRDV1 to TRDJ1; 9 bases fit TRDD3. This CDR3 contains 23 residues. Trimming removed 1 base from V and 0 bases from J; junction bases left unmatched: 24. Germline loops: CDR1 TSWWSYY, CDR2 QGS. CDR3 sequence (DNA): TGTGCTCTTGGGGAACAAGGCCTCCTACCTGATCGTACTGGGGGAAGGTACACCGATAAACTCATCTTT. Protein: CALGEQGLLPDRTGGRYTDKLIF.

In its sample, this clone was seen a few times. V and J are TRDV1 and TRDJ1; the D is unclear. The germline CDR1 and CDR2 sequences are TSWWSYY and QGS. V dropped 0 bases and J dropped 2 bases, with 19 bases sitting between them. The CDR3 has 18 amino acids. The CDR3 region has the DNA TGTGCTCTTGGGGAACTTAGGGTTGCCGCTCCGGGGACCGATAAACTCATCTTT. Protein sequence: CALGELRVAAPGTDKLIF.

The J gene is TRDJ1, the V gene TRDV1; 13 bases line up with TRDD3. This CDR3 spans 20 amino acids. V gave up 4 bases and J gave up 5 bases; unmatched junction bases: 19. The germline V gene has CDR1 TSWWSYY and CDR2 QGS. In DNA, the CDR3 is TGTGCTCTTGGGGGGCCTTTCTCCCCAGAACTGGGGGATACGCCGGATAAACTCATCTTT. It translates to CALGGPFSPELGDTPDKLIF.

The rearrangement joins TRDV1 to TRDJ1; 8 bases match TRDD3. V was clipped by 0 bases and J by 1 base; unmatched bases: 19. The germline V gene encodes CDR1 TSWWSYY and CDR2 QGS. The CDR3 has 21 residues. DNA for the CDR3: TGTGCTCTTGGGGAACTCGCGGAACGAGGGGATACTCATACCCCCACCGATAAACTCATCTTT. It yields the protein CALGELAERGDTHTPTDKLIF.

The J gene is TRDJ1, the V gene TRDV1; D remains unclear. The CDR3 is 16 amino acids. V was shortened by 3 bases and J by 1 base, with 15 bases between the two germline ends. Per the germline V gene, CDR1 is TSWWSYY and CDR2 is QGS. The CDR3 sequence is CALGDGYVRGTDKLIF. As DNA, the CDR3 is TGTGCTCTTGGGGACGGCTACGTTCGGGGCACCGATAAACTCATCTTT.

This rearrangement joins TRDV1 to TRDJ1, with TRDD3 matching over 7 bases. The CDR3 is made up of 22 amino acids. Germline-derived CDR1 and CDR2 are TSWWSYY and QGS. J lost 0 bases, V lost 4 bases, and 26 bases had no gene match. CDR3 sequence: CALGGRRDFTQMGDIYTDKLIF. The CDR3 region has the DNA TGTGCTCTTGGGGGTAGGCGCGATTTTACTCAAATGGGGGACATATACACCGATAAACTCATCTTT.

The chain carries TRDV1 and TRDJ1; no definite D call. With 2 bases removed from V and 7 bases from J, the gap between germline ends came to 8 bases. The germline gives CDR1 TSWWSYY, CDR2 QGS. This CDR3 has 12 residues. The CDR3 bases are TGTGCTCTTGGGGAATGTTGCCTTAAACTCATCTTT. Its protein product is CALGECCLKLIF.

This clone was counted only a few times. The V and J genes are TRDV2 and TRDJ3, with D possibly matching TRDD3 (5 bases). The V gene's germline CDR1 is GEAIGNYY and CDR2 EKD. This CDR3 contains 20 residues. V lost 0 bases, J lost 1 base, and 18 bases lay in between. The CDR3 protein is CACDTGGISSGSWDTRQMFF. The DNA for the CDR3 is TGTGCCTGTGACACCGGTGGGATCTCATCCGGATCCTGGGACACCCGACAGATGTTTTTC.

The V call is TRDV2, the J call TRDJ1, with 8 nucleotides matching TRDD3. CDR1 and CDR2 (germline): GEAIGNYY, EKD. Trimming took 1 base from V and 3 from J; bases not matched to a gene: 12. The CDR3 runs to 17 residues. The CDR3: CACDTEVGDHSSDKLIF. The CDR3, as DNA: TGTGCCTGTGACACAGAGGTGGGGGATCACTCGTCCGATAAACTCATCTTT.

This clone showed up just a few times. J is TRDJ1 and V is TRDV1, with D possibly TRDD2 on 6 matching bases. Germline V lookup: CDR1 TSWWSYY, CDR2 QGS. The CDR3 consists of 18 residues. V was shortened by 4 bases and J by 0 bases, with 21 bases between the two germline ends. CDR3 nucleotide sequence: TGTGCTCTTGGGGGGTCCTACCAATGGGATTCGTACACCGATAAACTCATCTTT. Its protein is CALGGSYQWDSYTDKLIF.

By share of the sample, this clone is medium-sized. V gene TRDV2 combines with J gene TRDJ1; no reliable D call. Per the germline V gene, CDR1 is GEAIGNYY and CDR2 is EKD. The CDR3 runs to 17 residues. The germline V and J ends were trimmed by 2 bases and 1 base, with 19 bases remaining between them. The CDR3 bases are TGTGCCTGTGACAAGAACCCGTACTATCGGAGCACCGATAAACTCATCTTT. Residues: CACDKNPYYRSTDKLIF.

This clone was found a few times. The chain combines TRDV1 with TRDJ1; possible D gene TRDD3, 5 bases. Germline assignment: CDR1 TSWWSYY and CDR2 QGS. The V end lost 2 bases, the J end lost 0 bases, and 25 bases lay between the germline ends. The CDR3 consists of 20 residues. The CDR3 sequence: CALGESILRISTRDTDKLIF. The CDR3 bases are TGTGCTCTTGGGGAATCGATCCTCCGGATATCCACTCGGGACACCGATAAACTCATCTTT.

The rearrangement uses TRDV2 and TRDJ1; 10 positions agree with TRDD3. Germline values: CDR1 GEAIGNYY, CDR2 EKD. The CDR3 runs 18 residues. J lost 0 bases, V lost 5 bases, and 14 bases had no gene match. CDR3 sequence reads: CACVRTGGYEAYTDKLIF. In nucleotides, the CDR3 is TGTGCCTGTGTCCGTACCGGGGGATACGAAGCTTACACCGATAAACTCATCTTT.

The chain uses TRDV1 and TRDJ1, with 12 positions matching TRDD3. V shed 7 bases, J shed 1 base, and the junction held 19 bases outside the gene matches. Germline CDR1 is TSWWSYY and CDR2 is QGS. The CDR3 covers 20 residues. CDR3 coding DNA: TGTGCTCTTGTCGTTCCTACGAACGCTACTGGGGGATACCCCACCGATAAACTCATCTTT. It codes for CALVVPTNATGGYPTDKLIF.

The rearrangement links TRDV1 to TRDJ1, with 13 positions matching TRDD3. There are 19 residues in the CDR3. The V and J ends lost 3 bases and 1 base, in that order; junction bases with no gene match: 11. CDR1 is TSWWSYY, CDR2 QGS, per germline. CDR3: CALGDPKLGDTRATDKLIF. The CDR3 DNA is TGTGCTCTTGGGGATCCCAAACTGGGGGATACGCGAGCCACCGATAAACTCATCTTT.

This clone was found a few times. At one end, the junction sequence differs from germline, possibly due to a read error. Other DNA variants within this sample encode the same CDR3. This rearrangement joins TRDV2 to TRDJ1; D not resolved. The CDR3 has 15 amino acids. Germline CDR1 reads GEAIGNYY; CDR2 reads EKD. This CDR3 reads CACDGVDPYTDKLIF. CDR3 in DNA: TGCGCCTGTGACGGAGTGGACCCATACACCGATAAACTCATCTTT.

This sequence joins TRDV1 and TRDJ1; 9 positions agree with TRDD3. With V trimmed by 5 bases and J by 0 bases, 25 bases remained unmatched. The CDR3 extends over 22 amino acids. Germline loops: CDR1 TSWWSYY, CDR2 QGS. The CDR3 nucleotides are TGTGCTCTTGGGCCCTTCGCCGGTGGGGGTACTGGGGGACCTCCCGACACCGATAAACTCATCTTT. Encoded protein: CALGPFAGGGTGGPPDTDKLIF.

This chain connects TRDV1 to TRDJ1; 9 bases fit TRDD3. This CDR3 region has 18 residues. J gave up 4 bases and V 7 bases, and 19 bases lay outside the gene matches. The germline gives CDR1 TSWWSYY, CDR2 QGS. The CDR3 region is CALAGGSYSNGGYDKLIF. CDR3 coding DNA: TGTGCTCTTGCGGGAGGGTCCTATTCTAATGGGGGATACGATAAACTCATCTTT.

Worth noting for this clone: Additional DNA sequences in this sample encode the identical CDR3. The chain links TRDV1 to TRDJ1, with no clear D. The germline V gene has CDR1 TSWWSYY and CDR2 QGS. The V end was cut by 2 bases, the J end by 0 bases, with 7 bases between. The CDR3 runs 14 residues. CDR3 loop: CALGEGYYTDKLIF. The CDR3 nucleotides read TGTGCTCTTGGGGAAGGCTACTACACCGATAAACTCATCTTT.

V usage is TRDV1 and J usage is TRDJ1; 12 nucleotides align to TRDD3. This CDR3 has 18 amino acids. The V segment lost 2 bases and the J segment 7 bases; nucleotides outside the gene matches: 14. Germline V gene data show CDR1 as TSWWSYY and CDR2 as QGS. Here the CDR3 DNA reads TGTGCTCTTGGGGAAGGCGGGCCCGACTGGGGGATACTAGTTAAACTCATCTTT. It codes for CALGEGGPDWGILVKLIF.

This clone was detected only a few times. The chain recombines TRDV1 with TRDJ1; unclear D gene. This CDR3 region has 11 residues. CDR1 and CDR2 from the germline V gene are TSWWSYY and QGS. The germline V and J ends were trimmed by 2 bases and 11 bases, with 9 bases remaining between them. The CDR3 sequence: CALGEGEGLIF. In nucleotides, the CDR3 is TGTGCTCTTGGGGAAGGTGAAGGCCTCATCTTT.

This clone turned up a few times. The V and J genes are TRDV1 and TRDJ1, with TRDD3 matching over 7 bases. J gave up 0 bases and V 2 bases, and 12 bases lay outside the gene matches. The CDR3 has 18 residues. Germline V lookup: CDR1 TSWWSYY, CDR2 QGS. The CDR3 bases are TGTGCTCTTGGGGAAAGACTGGGGATGCCTAGATACACCGATAAACTCATCTTT. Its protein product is CALGERLGMPRYTDKLIF.

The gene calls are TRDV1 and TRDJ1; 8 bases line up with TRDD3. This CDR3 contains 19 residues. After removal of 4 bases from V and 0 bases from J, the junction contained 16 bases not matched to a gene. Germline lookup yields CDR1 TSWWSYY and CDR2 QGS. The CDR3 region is CALGALLGGLGANTDKLIF. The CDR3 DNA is TGTGCTCTTGGGGCTCTGCTCGGCGGACTGGGGGCGAACACCGATAAACTCATCTTT.

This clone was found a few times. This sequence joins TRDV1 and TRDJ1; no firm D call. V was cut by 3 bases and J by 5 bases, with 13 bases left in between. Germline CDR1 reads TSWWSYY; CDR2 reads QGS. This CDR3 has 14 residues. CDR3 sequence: CALGDVTRADKLIF. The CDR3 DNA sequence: TGTGCTCTTGGGGACGTTACCCGGGCTGATAAACTCATCTTT.

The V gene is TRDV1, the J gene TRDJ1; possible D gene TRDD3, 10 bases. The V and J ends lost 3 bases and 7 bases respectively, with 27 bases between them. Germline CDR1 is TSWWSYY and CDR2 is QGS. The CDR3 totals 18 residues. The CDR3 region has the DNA TGTGCTCTTGGGGAGTACCTTCCTACTCTGGGGGATAAGACTAAACTCATCTTT. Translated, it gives CALGEYLPTLGDKTKLIF.

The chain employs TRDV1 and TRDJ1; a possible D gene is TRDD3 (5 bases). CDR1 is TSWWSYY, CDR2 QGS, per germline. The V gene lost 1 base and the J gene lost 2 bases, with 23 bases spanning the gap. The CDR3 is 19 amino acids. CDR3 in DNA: TGTGCTCTTGGGGAACAGCCCCACTCAAACTGGCTAGGGACCGATAAACTCATCTTT. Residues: CALGEQPHSNWLGTDKLIF.